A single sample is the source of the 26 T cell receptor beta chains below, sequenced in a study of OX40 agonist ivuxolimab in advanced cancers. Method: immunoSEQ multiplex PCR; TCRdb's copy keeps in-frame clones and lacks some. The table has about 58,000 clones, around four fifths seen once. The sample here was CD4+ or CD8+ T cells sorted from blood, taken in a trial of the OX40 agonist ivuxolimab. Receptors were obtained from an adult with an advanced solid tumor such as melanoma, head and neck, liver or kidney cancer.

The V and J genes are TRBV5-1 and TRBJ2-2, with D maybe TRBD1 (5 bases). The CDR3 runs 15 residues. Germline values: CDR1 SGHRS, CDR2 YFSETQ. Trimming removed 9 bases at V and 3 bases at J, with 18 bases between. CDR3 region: CATADSSPDTGELFF. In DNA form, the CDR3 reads TGCGCCACCGCTGACAGTTCCCCGGACACCGGGGAGCTGTTTTTT. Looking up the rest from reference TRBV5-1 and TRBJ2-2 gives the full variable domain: KAGVTQTPRYLIKTRGQQVTLSCSPISGHRSVSWYQQTPGQGLQFLFEYFSETQRNKGNFPGRFSGRQFSNSRSEMNVSTLELGDSALYLCATADSSPDTGELFFGEGSRLTVL.

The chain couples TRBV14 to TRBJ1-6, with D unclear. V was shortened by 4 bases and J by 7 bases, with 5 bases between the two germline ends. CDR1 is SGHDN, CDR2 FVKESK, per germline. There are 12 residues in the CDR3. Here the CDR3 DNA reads TGTGCCAGCAGCCTCTCCAATTCACCCCTCCACTTT. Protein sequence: CASSLSNSPLHF.

CDR3 amino acids: CASSPGTAGELFF. The CDR3 region has the DNA TGTGCCAGCAGCCCGGGGACAGCCGGGGAGCTGTTTTTT. The rearrangement joins TRBV7-3 to TRBJ2-2; 7 bases are a match to TRBD1. Germline values: CDR1 SGHTA, CDR2 FQGTGA. The CDR3 covers 13 residues. The J segment lost 6 bases and the V segment lost 5 bases, leaving 3 bases of the junction unmatched.

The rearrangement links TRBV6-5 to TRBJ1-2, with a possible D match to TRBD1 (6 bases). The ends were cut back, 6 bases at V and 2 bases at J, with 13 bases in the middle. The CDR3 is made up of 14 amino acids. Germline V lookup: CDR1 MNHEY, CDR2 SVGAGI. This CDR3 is CASRSPTGNYGYTF. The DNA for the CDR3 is TGTGCCAGCAGAAGCCCAACAGGGAACTATGGCTACACCTTC.

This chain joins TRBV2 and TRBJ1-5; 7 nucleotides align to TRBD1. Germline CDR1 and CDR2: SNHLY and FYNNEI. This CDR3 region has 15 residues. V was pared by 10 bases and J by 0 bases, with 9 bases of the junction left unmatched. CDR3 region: CATRQGYYSNQPQHF. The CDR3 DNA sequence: TGTGCCACCAGACAGGGATACTATAGCAATCAGCCCCAGCATTTT.

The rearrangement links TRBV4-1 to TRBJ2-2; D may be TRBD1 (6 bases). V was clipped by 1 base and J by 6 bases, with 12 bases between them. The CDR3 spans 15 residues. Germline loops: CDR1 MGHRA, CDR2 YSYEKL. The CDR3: CASSQATGRAGELFF. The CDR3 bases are TGCGCCAGCAGCCAAGCCACAGGGAGAGCCGGGGAGCTGTTTTTT.

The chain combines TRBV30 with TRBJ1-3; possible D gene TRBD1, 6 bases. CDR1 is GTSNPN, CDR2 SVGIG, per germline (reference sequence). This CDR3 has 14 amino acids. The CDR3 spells CAGYRVSPGNTIYF. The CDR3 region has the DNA TGTGCAGGCTACAGGGTTAGCCCTGGAAACACCATATATTTT. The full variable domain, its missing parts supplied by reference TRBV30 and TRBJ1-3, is SQTIHQWPATLVQPVGSPLSLECTVEGTSNPNLYWYRQAAGRGLQLLFYSVGIGQISSEVPQNLSASRPQDRQFILSSKKLLLSDSGFYLCAGYRVSPGNTIYFGEGSWLTVV.

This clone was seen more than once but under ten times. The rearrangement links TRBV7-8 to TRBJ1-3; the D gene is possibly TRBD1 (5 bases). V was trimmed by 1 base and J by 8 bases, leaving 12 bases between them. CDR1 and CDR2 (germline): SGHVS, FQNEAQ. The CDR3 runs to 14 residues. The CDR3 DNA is TGTGCCAGCAGCTTAGGATCGCGGGGGGACACCATATATTTT. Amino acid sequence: CASSLGSRGDTIYF.

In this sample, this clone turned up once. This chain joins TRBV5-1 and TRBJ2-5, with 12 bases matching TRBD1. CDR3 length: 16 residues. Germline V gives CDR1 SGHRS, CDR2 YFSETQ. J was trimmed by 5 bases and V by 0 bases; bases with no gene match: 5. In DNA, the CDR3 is TGCGCCAGCAGCTTGGCGGGGACAGGGGGCTGGGAGACCCAGTACTTC. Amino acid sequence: CASSLAGTGGWETQYF.

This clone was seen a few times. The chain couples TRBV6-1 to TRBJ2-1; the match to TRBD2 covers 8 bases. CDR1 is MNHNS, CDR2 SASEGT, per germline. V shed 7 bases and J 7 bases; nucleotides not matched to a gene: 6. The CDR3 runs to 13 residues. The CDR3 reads CASKQSGGNEQFF. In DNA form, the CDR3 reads TGTGCCAGCAAGCAGTCGGGGGGGAATGAGCAGTTCTTC.

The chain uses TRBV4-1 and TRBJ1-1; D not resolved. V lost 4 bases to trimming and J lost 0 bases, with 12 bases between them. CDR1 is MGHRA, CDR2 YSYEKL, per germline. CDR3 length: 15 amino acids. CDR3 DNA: TGCGCCAGCAGCCCCGAACAAGGGCTGAACACTGAAGCTTTCTTT. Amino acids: CASSPEQGLNTEAFF.

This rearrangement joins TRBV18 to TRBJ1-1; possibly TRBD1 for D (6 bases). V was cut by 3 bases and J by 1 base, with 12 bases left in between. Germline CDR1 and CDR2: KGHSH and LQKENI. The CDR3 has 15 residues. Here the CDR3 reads CASSPPTGTNTEAFF. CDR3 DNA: TGTGCCAGCTCACCCCCCACAGGGACGAACACTGAAGCTTTCTTT.

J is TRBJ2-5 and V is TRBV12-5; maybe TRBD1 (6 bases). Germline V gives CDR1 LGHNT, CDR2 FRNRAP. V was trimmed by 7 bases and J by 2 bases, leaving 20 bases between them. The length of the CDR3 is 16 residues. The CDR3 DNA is TGTGCTAGTGCCACTTCCCGGGACATACTACAAGAGACCCAGTACTTC. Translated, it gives CASATSRDILQETQYF.

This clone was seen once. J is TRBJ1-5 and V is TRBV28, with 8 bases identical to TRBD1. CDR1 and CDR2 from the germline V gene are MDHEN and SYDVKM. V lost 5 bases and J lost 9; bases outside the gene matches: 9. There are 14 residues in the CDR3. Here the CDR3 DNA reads TGTGCCAGCAGTCTCGACAGGGGTAGTGGGCCCCAGCATTTT. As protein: CASSLDRGSGPQHF.

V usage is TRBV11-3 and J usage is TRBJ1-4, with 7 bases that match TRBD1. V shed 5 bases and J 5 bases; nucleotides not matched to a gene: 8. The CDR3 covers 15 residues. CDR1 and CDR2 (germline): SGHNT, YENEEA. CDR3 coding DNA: TGTGCCAGCAGCCCGGGACAGCTAGAGAATGAAAAACTGTTTTTT. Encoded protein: CASSPGQLENEKLFF.

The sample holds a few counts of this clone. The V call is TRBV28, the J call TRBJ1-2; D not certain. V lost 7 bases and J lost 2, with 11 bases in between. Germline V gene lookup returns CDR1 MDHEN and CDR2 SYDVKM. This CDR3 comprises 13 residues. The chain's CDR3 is CASTRTENYGYTF. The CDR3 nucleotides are TGTGCCAGCACCAGGACGGAAAACTATGGCTACACCTTC.

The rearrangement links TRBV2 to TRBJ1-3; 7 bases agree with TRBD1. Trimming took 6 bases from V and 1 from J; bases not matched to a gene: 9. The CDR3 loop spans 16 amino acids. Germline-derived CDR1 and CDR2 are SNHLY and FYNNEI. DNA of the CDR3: TGTGCCAGCAGGAGGGGGACAGTCCGATCTGGAAACACCATATATTTT. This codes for CASRRGTVRSGNTIYF.

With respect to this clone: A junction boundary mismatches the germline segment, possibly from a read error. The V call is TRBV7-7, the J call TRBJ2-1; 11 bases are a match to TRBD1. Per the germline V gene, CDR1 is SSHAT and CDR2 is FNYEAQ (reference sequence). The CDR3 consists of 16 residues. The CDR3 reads CASSLGWTGGINEQFF. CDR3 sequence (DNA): TGTGCTAGCAGCTTAGGGTGGACAGGGGGCATCAATGAGCAGTTCTTC.

The CDR3: CASSYSERRNIQYF. The CDR3, as DNA: TGTGCCAGCAGTTACTCAGAGAGGAGAAACATTCAGTACTTC. The chain has TRBV6-6 and TRBJ2-4; D is ambiguous. The CDR3 spans 14 residues. V dropped 0 bases and J dropped 6 bases, with 9 bases sitting between them. CDR1 is MNHNY and CDR2 is SVGAGI in the germline V gene (reference sequence).

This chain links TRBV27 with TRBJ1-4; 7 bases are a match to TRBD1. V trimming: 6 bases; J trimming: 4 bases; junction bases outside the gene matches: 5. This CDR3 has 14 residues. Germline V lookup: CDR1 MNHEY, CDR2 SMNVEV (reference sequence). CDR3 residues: CASSPTGSNEKLFF. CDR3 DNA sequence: TGTGCCAGCAGCCCGACAGGGAGTAATGAAAAACTGTTTTTT.

The CDR3, as DNA: TGTGCCATCAGTGCGACGCGACAGGGGGCTTATAATGAGCAGTTCTTC. Translated: CAISATRQGAYNEQFF. The chain combines TRBV10-3 with TRBJ2-1; 10 bases are shared with TRBD1. The CDR3 spans 16 residues. Germline assignment: CDR1 ENHRY and CDR2 SYGVKD. J lost 7 bases, V lost 4 bases, and 10 bases had no gene match.

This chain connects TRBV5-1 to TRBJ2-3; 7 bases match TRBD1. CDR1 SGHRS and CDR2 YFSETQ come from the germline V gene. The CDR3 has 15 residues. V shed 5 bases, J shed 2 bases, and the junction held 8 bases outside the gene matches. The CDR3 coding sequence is TGCGCCAGCAGGCCCCCGGGACAGTCCACAGATACGCAGTATTTT. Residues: CASRPPGQSTDTQYF.

For the CDR3, the DNA is TGTGCCAGCAGCTCCCGACAGGGGAACACCGGGGAGCTGTTTTTT. Translated, it gives CASSSRQGNTGELFF. The rearrangement links TRBV7-2 to TRBJ2-2; TRBD1 matches at 7 bases. The CDR3 spans 15 residues. Germline values: CDR1 SGHTA, CDR2 FQGNSA. With 4 bases clipped from V and 1 base from J, the junction kept 3 bases outside the gene matches.

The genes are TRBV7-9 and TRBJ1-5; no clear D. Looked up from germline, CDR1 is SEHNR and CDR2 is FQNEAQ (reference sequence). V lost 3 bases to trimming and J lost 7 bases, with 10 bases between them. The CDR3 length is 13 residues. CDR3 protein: CASSFQLEQPQHF. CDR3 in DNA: TGTGCCAGCAGCTTCCAGCTCGAACAGCCCCAGCATTTT.

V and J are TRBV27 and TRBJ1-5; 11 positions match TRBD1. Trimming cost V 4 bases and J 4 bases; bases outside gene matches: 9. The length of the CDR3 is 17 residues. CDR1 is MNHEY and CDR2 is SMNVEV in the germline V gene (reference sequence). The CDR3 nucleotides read TGTGCCAGCAGTTACCGCTGGGGGACAGGGGGGAATCAGCCCCAGCATTTT. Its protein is CASSYRWGTGGNQPQHF.

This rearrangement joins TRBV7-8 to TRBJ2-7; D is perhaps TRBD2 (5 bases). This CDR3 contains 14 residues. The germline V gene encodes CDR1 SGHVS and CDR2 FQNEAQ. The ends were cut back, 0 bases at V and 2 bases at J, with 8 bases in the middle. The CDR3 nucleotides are TGTGCCAGCAGCTTAGCGGAGGTAACCTACGAGCAGTACTTC. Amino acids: CASSLAEVTYEQYF.